The 25 T cell receptor beta chains below were found in one sample sequenced in a study of a mutant IDH1 vaccine in newly diagnosed glioma. Clones were sequenced by immunoSEQ multiplex PCR, and TCRdb holds only the in-frame ones, with some missing. The table shows around 53,000 clones, with around 85% occurring only once. No antigen is known for these receptors. The time point denotes: week 35, safety follow-up. A single vaccine dose contained 300 ug of mutant IDH1 20-mer peptide, and topical imiquimod was used with it. The sample consisted of PBMCs, taken from a glioma patient whose treatment included an IDH1 peptide vaccine. Every receptor here comes from a man aged 40-49 years with glioma.

J is TRBJ2-2 and V is TRBV5-1, with 7 bases identical to TRBD2. Trimming took 4 bases from V and 3 from J; bases not matched to a gene: 6. CDR3 length: 15 amino acids. The germline gives CDR1 SGHRS, CDR2 YFSETQ. The CDR3 DNA sequence: TGCGCCAGCAGCAGGACTAGTCCCGACACCGGGGAGCTGTTTTTT. Encoded protein: CASSRTSPDTGELFF.

The chain combines TRBV5-6 with TRBJ2-1; no clear D. Between the trimmed V and J ends, which lost 4 bases and 0 bases, there was a span of 14 bases. Germline CDR1 reads SGHDT; CDR2 reads YYEEEE. The CDR3 spans 16 residues. CDR3 nucleotide sequence: TGTGCCAGCAGCCTCTTAGGCGCCGGCTCCTACAATGAGCAGTTCTTC. Encoded protein: CASSLLGAGSYNEQFF.

The V gene is TRBV30, the J gene TRBJ1-6, with TRBD1 matching over 8 bases. Per the germline V gene, CDR1 is GTSNPN and CDR2 is SVGIG (reference sequence). The CDR3 is made up of 16 amino acids. V lost 2 bases to trimming and J lost 7 bases; unmatched junction nucleotides: 10. This CDR3 is CAWSRDRSTVNSPLHF. The CDR3 DNA reads as TGTGCCTGGAGTAGGGACAGGAGTACGGTGAATTCACCCCTCCACTTT.

The rearrangement links TRBV7-9 to TRBJ1-1; D gene unclear. Germline CDR1 is SEHNR and CDR2 is FQNEAQ (reference sequence). The CDR3 runs 16 residues. Deletions cut 0 bases from V and 1 base from J, with 12 bases between. In DNA form, the CDR3 reads TGTGCCAGCAGCTTAGCCCCCGGAGCGTCGAACACTGAAGCTTTCTTT. Amino acids: CASSLAPGASNTEAFF.

This sequence joins TRBV5-1 and TRBJ1-1, with D maybe TRBD1 (6 bases). V dropped 2 bases and J dropped 2 bases, with 10 bases sitting between them. The CDR3 contains 14 residues. The germline V gene encodes CDR1 SGHRS and CDR2 YFSETQ. CDR3 sequence (DNA): TGCGCCAGCAGCTTACAGGGTGTTAACACTGAAGCTTTCTTT. It translates to CASSLQGVNTEAFF. Using reference TRBV5-1 and TRBJ1-1 for the parts outside the CDR3, the full variable domain is KAGVTQTPRYLIKTRGQQVTLSCSPISGHRSVSWYQQTPGQGLQFLFEYFSETQRNKGNFPGRFSGRQFSNSRSEMNVSTLELGDSALYLCASSLQGVNTEAFFGQGTRLTVV.

This rearrangement joins TRBV2 to TRBJ2-7; D is uncertain. V was trimmed by 5 bases and J by 4 bases, leaving 12 bases between them. The CDR3 totals 13 residues. Germline V gene sequence: CDR1 SNHLY, CDR2 FYNNEI. The CDR3 coding sequence is TGTGCCAGCAGTTCCCCGGCGGAATACGAGCAGTACTTC. It encodes CASSSPAEYEQYF.

CDR3 amino acids: CASSRLISYEQYF. CDR3 in DNA: TGTGCCAGCAGTCGTCTAATCTCCTACGAGCAGTACTTC. The rearrangement links TRBV6-5 to TRBJ2-7; D uncertain. Germline V lookup: CDR1 MNHEY, CDR2 SVGAGI. This CDR3 has 13 amino acids. With 5 bases removed from V and 0 bases from J, the gap between germline ends came to 8 bases.

The V gene is TRBV2, the J gene TRBJ1-6; D perhaps matches TRBD1 (5 bases). This CDR3 spans 14 amino acids. Trimming took off 1 base at V and 7 bases at J, with 8 bases between the two ends. Germline-derived CDR1 and CDR2 are SNHLY and FYNNEI. The CDR3 DNA follows: TGTGCCAGCAGTGAAGACGGGGGAAATTCACCCCTCCACTTT. It translates to CASSEDGGNSPLHF.

The chain joins TRBV6-1 to TRBJ2-6, with D perhaps matching TRBD2 (5 bases). The CDR3 loop spans 15 amino acids. V was clipped by 3 bases and J by 3 bases, with 9 bases between them. CDR1 and CDR2 (germline): MNHNS, SASEGT. The CDR3 DNA follows: TGTGCCAGCAGTGATCGGGGTAGTGGGGCCAACGTCCTGACTTTC. It encodes CASSDRGSGANVLTF.

The gene calls are TRBV15 and TRBJ2-5, with 9 bases fitting TRBD1. This CDR3 spans 16 amino acids. V lost 2 bases and J lost 5; bases outside the gene matches: 9. CDR1 is LNHNV and CDR2 is YYDKDF in the germline V gene (reference sequence). CDR3 in amino acids: CATSRPTGGDGETQYF. The DNA for the CDR3 is TGTGCCACCAGCAGACCGACAGGGGGAGATGGGGAGACCCAGTACTTC.

The chain has TRBV5-1 and TRBJ2-4; tentatively, D is TRBD2 (5 bases). CDR1 SGHRS and CDR2 YFSETQ come from the germline V gene. CDR3 size: 14 residues. Trimming left V 0 bases short and J 8 bases short, with 12 bases between. The CDR3 nucleotides are TGCGCCAGCAGCTTGGAGCCGGAGAGGGACATTCAGTACTTC. Amino acids: CASSLEPERDIQYF.

This clone has just one count. The chain recombines TRBV6-6 with TRBJ2-7; no clear D gene. CDR1 and CDR2 (germline): MNHNY, SVGAGI (reference sequence). The CDR3 spans 12 residues. V was shortened by 5 bases and J by 4 bases, with 9 bases between the two germline ends. CDR3 sequence (DNA): TGTGCCAGCAGTGGCAGCCCTTACGAGCAGTACTTC. Translation: CASSGSPYEQYF.

The chain has TRBV19 and TRBJ2-3; D is perhaps TRBD1 (6 bases). The germline V and J ends were trimmed by 5 bases and 5 bases, with 14 bases remaining between them. Germline V CDR1 and CDR2: LNHDA, SQIVND (reference sequence). The CDR3 has 14 residues. The CDR3 protein is CASSGQQAIDTQYF. In DNA form, the CDR3 reads TGTGCCAGTAGTGGACAGCAAGCGATAGATACGCAGTATTTT.

The V call is TRBV9, the J call TRBJ1-1; D might be TRBD1 (6 bases). Trimming stripped 4 bases from V and 3 bases from J, with 10 bases between. The germline V gene encodes CDR1 SGDLS and CDR2 YYNGEE. There are 13 residues in the CDR3. The CDR3 spells CASSPRGDTEAFF. The CDR3 DNA is TGTGCCAGCAGCCCTAGGGGGGACACTGAAGCTTTCTTT.

This chain joins TRBV19 and TRBJ1-3, with D perhaps TRBD1 (5 bases). There are 16 residues in the CDR3. From germline, CDR1 is LNHDA and CDR2 SQIVND (reference sequence). Trimming cost V 5 bases and J 4 bases, with 18 bases left between them. CDR3 in DNA: TGTGCCAGTAGTCCCGAGATGGGGACCCGCGGAAACACCATATATTTT. Protein: CASSPEMGTRGNTIYF.

The J gene is TRBJ2-2, the V gene TRBV7-9, with no clear D. V was shortened by 1 base and J by 4 bases, with 1 base between the two germline ends. CDR1 is SEHNR and CDR2 is FQNEAQ in the germline V gene (reference sequence). This CDR3 contains 12 residues. In nucleotides, the CDR3 is TGTGCCAGCAGCTTAGGCACCGGGGAGCTGTTTTTT. It translates to CASSLGTGELFF.

The V call is TRBV27, the J call TRBJ1-3; D is unclear. Germline V CDR1 and CDR2: MNHEY, SMNVEV (reference sequence). The V gene lost 3 bases and the J gene lost 4 bases, with 13 bases spanning the gap. The CDR3 sequence is 15 residues long. This CDR3 is CASSFGYVQGNTIYF. CDR3 nucleotide sequence: TGTGCCAGCAGTTTTGGGTACGTCCAGGGAAACACCATATATTTT.

The rearrangement links TRBV7-6 to TRBJ2-3; D is possibly TRBD1 (7 bases). This CDR3 comprises 17 residues. Trimming shortened V by 5 bases and J by 2 bases, and 20 bases separated the two germline ends. Germline V gene sequence: CDR1 SGHVS, CDR2 FNYEAQ. CDR3 amino acids: CASSGGVQGRFTDTQYF. The CDR3 bases are TGTGCCAGCAGCGGTGGGGTACAGGGGAGGTTCACAGATACGCAGTATTTT.

By frequency in the sample, this clone is medium-sized. V usage is TRBV6-1 and J usage is TRBJ1-3; D might be TRBD1 (5 bases). The V end lost 3 bases, the J end lost 2 bases, and 17 bases lay between the germline ends. Germline V CDR1 and CDR2: MNHNS, SASEGT. This CDR3 is 17 amino acids long. Here the CDR3 DNA reads TGTGCCAGCAGTGATGGGACCCCACCGGACCCTGGAAACACCATATATTTT. Protein product: CASSDGTPPDPGNTIYF.

This chain connects TRBV10-3 to TRBJ1-6; D gene unclear. Trimming removed 2 bases from V and 8 bases from J, with 10 bases in between. This CDR3 has 14 residues. From germline, CDR1 is ENHRY and CDR2 SYGVKD. The CDR3, as DNA: TGTGCCATCAGTGAGCCAGACATAGATTCACCCCTCCACTTT. Translated, it gives CAISEPDIDSPLHF.

The chain combines TRBV11-3 with TRBJ2-1, with TRBD2 identical over 16 bases. There are 15 residues in the CDR3. With V trimmed by 5 bases and J by 7 bases, 2 bases remained unmatched. Per the germline V gene, CDR1 is SGHNT and CDR2 is YENEEA. CDR3 in amino acids: CASSQGLAGGNEQFF. The CDR3 DNA is TGTGCCAGCAGCCAGGGACTAGCGGGGGGGAATGAGCAGTTCTTC. The variable domain in full, completed from reference TRBV11-3 and TRBJ2-1, reads EAGVVQSPRYKIIEKKQPVAFWCNPISGHNTLYWYLQNLGQGPELLIRYENEEAVDDSQLPKDRFSAERLKGVDSTLKIQPAELGDSAVYLCASSQGLAGGNEQFFGPGTRLTVL.

The chain couples TRBV6-1 to TRBJ2-7; possible D gene TRBD1, 6 bases. Trimming left V 5 bases short and J 2 bases short, with 16 bases between. Germline CDR1 and CDR2: MNHNS and SASEGT. The CDR3 loop spans 15 amino acids. In nucleotides, the CDR3 is TGTGCCAGCAGTCCCGACAGGTCAATAACCTACGAGCAGTACTTC. Amino acid sequence: CASSPDRSITYEQYF.

The chain has TRBV2 and TRBJ2-1, with D maybe TRBD1 (6 bases). The V gene lost 3 bases and the J gene lost 3 bases, with 12 bases spanning the gap. The CDR3 length is 15 residues. The V gene's germline CDR1 is SNHLY and CDR2 FYNNEI. CDR3 loop: CASSDPRGRYNEQFF. CDR3 DNA: TGTGCCAGCAGTGACCCCAGGGGCCGCTACAATGAGCAGTTCTTC.

The V and J genes are TRBV7-2 and TRBJ2-7; D might be TRBD2 (6 bases). The V gene's germline CDR1 is SGHTA and CDR2 FQGNSA. The CDR3 is made up of 17 amino acids. V shed 1 base and J shed 0 bases, with 16 bases lying between them. The CDR3 region has the DNA TGTGCCAGCAGCTTAGGGGGTAGGACTATGTTCTCCTACGAGCAGTACTTC. It encodes CASSLGGRTMFSYEQYF.

This chain links TRBV6-5 with TRBJ1-1, with D maybe TRBD1 (5 bases). V was trimmed by 6 bases and J by 4 bases, leaving 9 bases between them. This CDR3 is 12 amino acids long. From germline, CDR1 is MNHEY and CDR2 SVGAGI. CDR3 DNA: TGTGCCAGCAGAGACGGGGGCACTGAAGCTTTCTTT. Translation: CASRDGGTEAFF.